The sequence of this T cell receptor beta chain was determined in a study of blood T cell repertoires in COVID-19. Study at large: Italy, Spain and the United States were the sources of the convalescent and acute COVID-19 samples. In each case, the material was cDNA or gDNA derived from T cells, B-cell-depleted T cells, or PBMCs.

Methods used by the authors: Amplification of reference gene primers was used by the study to estimate nucleated cell counts. TCRdb's table, derived via immunoSEQ multiplex PCR, lists solely in-frame clones and lacks some. V and J calls and clone size are given by that table; D and trimming were obtained from the DNA. This sample has approximately 100,000 clones, with 80% to 85% found just once. Germline-derived CDR1 and CDR2 are GTSNPN and SVGIG (reference sequence). The CDR3 sequence is 13 residues long. Trimming left V 4 bases short and J 4 bases short, with 13 bases between. The clonotype was recovered from a man between 60 and 70 years old with acute or convalescent COVID-19. The chain employs TRBV30 and TRBJ1-1; no definite D call. Sequenced: peripheral blood. The CDR3 sequence is CAWKVSGSTEAFF. The CDR3 bases are TGTGCCTGGAAAGTCTCCGGGAGCACTGAAGCTTTCTTT.